This TCR beta chain was identified during a study of metastatic and nonmetastatic thyroid tumors. The ends were cut back, 5 bases at V and 3 bases at J, with 11 bases in the middle. Germline V gene sequence: CDR1 SGHVS, CDR2 FQNEAQ. This CDR3 comprises 15 residues. TCRdb re-analyzed the PCR reads using MiXCR. The sample shows about 19,000 clones, 34% of them seen only once. Thyroid surgery had not been preceded by any treatment in any patient. The sample was tumor tissue. This sequence joins TRBV7-8 and TRBJ2-6; unclear D gene. The receptor was derived from a male donor with papillary thyroid cancer or a benign thyroid nodule (not recorded which). Some clones in this sample may be carry-over from other donors' samples. The CDR3 spells CASSTGDDGANVLTF. As DNA, the CDR3 is TGTGCCAGCAGCACTGGGGATGATGGGGCCAACGTCCTGACTTTC.